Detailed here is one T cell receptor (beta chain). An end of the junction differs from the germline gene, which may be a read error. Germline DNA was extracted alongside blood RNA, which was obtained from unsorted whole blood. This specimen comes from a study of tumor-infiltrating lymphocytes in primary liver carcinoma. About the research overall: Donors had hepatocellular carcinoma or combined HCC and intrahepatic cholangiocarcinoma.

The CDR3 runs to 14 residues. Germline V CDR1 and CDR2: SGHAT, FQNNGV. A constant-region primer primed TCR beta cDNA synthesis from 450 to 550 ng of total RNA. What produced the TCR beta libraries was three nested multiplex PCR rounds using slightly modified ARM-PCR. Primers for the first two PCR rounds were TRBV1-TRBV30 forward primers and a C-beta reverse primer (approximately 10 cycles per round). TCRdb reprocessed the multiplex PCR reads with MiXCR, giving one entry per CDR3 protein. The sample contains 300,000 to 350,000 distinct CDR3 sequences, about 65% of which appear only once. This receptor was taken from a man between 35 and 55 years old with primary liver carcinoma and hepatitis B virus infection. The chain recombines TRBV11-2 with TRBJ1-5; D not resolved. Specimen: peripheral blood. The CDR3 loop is CVNSLEGNNQPQHF. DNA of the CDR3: TGTGTCAACAGCTTAGAGGGCAACAATCAGCCCCAACATTTT.